A selection of T cell receptor beta chains follows, all from one sample in a study of shared T cell receptors in the human thymus. The repertoire was sequenced with immunoSEQ multiplex PCR; TCRdb's copy has only in-frame clones and lacks some. The sample lists about 400,000 clones, approximately 95% occurring once. The sample comprised thymocytes. All receptors come from a human donor. Both conserved end residues are part of each CDR3. The D gene is left open where the match is weak. Clone size is shown for a subset of rows, as once, few, many or a class of expanded clone.

j_call clone_size v_call d_call cdr3_aa cdr3_nt
TRBJ2-1 NA TRBV15 TRBD1 CATSRDGTAYNEQFF TGTGCCACCAGCAGAGATGGGACAGCCTACAATGAGCAGTTCTTC
TRBJ2-7 NA TRBV10-3 TRBD2 CAISLTSGIDRTLSYEQYF TGTGCCATCAGTTTGACTAGCGGGATAGATCGCACCCTCTCCTACGAGCAGTACTTC
TRBJ2-1 NA TRBV5-1 NA CASSLGRERNEQFF TGCGCCAGCAGCTTAGGGCGGGAAAGGAATGAGCAGTTCTTC
TRBJ2-1 NA TRBV19 TRBD1 CASSRDRGHEQFF TGTGCCAGTAGCCGGGACAGGGGGCATGAGCAGTTCTTC
TRBJ2-1 NA TRBV28 TRBD2 CASSLSPLAGVGNEQFF TGTGCCAGCAGTTTATCCCCTCTAGCGGGAGTTGGGAATGAGCAGTTCTTC
TRBJ2-2 NA TRBV5-4 NA CASSVQGELFF TGTGCCAGCAGCGTGCAGGGGGAGCTGTTTTTT
TRBJ2-7 NA TRBV28 TRBD1 CASSTDKGAHEQYF TGTGCCAGCAGCACGGATAAGGGGGCTCACGAGCAGTACTTC
TRBJ2-7 NA TRBV7-2 NA CASSSTLGGYSYEQYF TGTGCCAGCAGTTCGACCCTCGGCGGCTACTCCTACGAGCAGTACTTC
TRBJ2-2 NA TRBV7-2 NA CASSSRQDNTDGELFF TGTGCCAGCAGCTCCCGGCAGGATAACACCGACGGGGAGCTGTTTTTT
TRBJ1-1 NA TRBV30 NA CAWRRGYWAYEGTEAFF TGTGCCTGGAGGAGGGGCTACTGGGCCTACGAGGGCACTGAAGCTTTCTTT
TRBJ2-7 NA TRBV30 NA CAWSPRVADSYEQYF TGTGCCTGGAGTCCCAGGGTAGCTGATTCCTACGAGCAGTACTTC
TRBJ1-2 NA TRBV5-4 NA CASSLVDGPSYGYTF TGTGCCAGCAGCCTCGTTGATGGACCGTCCTATGGCTACACCTTC
TRBJ1-2 NA TRBV5-4 TRBD1 CASRETGGEGYGYTF TGTGCCAGCAGAGAGACAGGGGGCGAGGGGTATGGCTACACCTTC
TRBJ2-1 NA TRBV10-3 NA CAISESITYEQFF TGTGCCATCAGTGAGTCGATAACTTATGAGCAGTTCTTC
TRBJ1-4 NA TRBV5-8 NA CASSLAGGTNEKLFF TGTGCCAGCAGCTTGGCGGGGGGAACTAATGAAAAACTGTTTTTT
TRBJ1-1 once TRBV5-4 TRBD1 CASSRDRGGSNTEAFF TGTGCCAGCAGCAGGGACAGGGGCGGTTCGAACACTGAAGCTTTCTTT
TRBJ2-1 NA TRBV11-2 NA CASSLSAGEQFF TGTGCCAGCAGCTTATCGGCTGGGGAGCAGTTCTTC
TRBJ1-3 NA TRBV5-6 NA CASSLGGTRGNTIYF TGTGCCAGCAGCTTGGGGGGGACCCGCGGAAACACCATATATTTT
TRBJ2-7 NA TRBV29-1 TRBD1 CSGPGQGPHEQYF TGCAGCGGACCGGGACAGGGGCCCCACGAGCAGTACTTC
TRBJ2-1 NA TRBV6-4 NA CASSANAPALSVPYNEQFF TGTGCCAGCAGTGCCAATGCCCCAGCGTTAAGTGTCCCCTACAATGAGCAGTTCTTC
TRBJ2-3 NA TRBV28 NA CASTGGLETDTQYF TGTGCCAGCACCGGAGGGTTGGAGACAGATACGCAGTATTTT
TRBJ2-3 NA TRBV19 NA CASSVPGTDTQYF TGTGCCAGTAGTGTCCCAGGGACAGATACGCAGTATTTT
TRBJ2-2 NA TRBV6-1 NA CASRRPNTGELFF TGTGCCAGCCGACGGCCGAACACCGGGGAGCTGTTTTTT
TRBJ1-5 once TRBV28 NA CASRGNSNQPQHF TGTGCCAGCAGGGGGAATAGCAATCAGCCCCAGCATTTT
TRBJ1-4 NA TRBV4-1 NA CASSQVSVPAGEKLFF TGCGCCAGCAGCCAAGTGTCGGTCCCCGCGGGGGAAAAACTGTTTTTT
TRBJ2-7 NA TRBV21-1 NA CASSKGKPGLSGRTHEQYF TGTGCCAGCAGCAAAGGTAAGCCCGGCCTGAGCGGGAGAACCCACGAGCAGTACTTC
TRBJ2-7 NA TRBV5-1 TRBD2 CASSLPSGTAYEQYF TGCGCCAGCAGCTTGCCTAGCGGGACAGCTTACGAGCAGTACTTC
TRBJ2-3 NA TRBV27 NA CASSLAPTWGCSTDTQYF TGTGCCAGCAGTTTAGCCCCGACGTGGGGCTGTAGCACAGATACGCAGTATTTT
TRBJ2-2 NA TRBV6-5 NA CASSFLRGLDTGELFF TGTGCCAGCAGTTTCCTGAGGGGGTTGGACACCGGGGAGCTGTTTTTT
TRBJ2-7 NA TRBV28 TRBD1 CASSPHRGRNEQYF TGTGCCAGCAGCCCCCACAGGGGACGCAACGAGCAGTACTTC
TRBJ2-1 NA TRBV7-3 TRBD2 CASSPGLAGLKESDEQFF TGTGCCAGCAGCCCGGGACTAGCGGGCTTAAAAGAATCCGATGAGCAGTTCTTC
TRBJ1-1 NA TRBV7-6 NA CASSTPGVRKAFF TGTGCCAGCAGCACGCCGGGGGTGCGTAAAGCTTTCTTT